This T cell receptor beta chain was sequenced during a study of beta chain features in type 1 diabetes. Study-level points and caveats: Type 1 diabetes patients showed fewer insertions and more deletions at VDJ junctions. Naive, central memory and regulatory TCRB repertoires appeared more similar among patients than healthy donors.

CDR3 length equals 13 residues. Germline V gene lookup returns CDR1 SGHNT and CDR2 YENEEA. Trimming took off 5 bases at V and 4 bases at J, with 11 bases between the two ends. A note on this clone: Its target is not known.

Expressed TCRB transcripts were sequenced because the isolated RNA had all been reverse transcribed beforehand. Repertoires were generated with immunoSEQ multiplex PCR, while TCRdb's copy carries only in-frame clones and drops some. The sample lists 350,000 to 450,000 clones; approximately 14% were seen once. Material for sequencing was naive CD4+ T cells from blood. The sequence came from a man aged 25-45 years in good health. The V gene is TRBV11-3, the J gene TRBJ2-5, with D perhaps given as TRBD1 or TRBD2 (5 bases each). The chain's CDR3 is CASSRTRGETQYF. DNA for the CDR3: TGTGCCAGCAGCCGAACGAGGGGAGAGACCCAGTACTTC.